The 30 T cell receptor beta chains reported below all come from one sample, sequenced in a study of Tregs in tolerant kidney transplant recipients. Sequencing was performed with immunoSEQ multiplex PCR; in TCRdb, only in-frame clones are kept and a portion is missing. The sample has some 240,000 clones, roughly four fifths seen once. The sequenced sample was CD4+ T cells from blood. All receptors come from a human donor in good health.

The V and J genes are TRBV2 and TRBJ1-3, with D unclear. V lost 2 bases, J lost 0 bases, and 8 bases lay in between. There are 15 residues in the CDR3. Germline V gene data show CDR1 as SNHLY and CDR2 as FYNNEI. The DNA for the CDR3 is TGTGCCAGCAGTGAAAACATCGCCTCTGGAAACACCATATATTTT. Amino acids: CASSENIASGNTIYF.

The chain employs TRBV5-4 and TRBJ2-5, with 9 bases lining up with TRBD2. Looked up from germline, CDR1 is SGHNT and CDR2 is YYREEE (reference sequence). CDR3 length equals 18 residues. The V and J ends lost 4 bases and 4 bases, in that order; junction bases with no gene match: 17. For the CDR3, the DNA is TGTGCCAGCAGCCCACACCTTGGCGGGAGGGCCCTCGGAGAGACCCAGTACTTC. This gives the protein CASSPHLGGRALGETQYF.

The chain couples TRBV6-1 to TRBJ2-6; D is undetermined. Between the trimmed V and J ends, which lost 0 bases and 0 bases, there was a span of 9 bases. Per germline, CDR1 MNHNS and CDR2 SASEGT. The CDR3 is 17 residues long. CDR3 residues: CASSEAMKSSGANVLTF. The DNA for the CDR3 is TGTGCCAGCAGTGAAGCGATGAAGAGCTCTGGGGCCAACGTCCTGACTTTC.

In this sample, this clone turned up once. A read error may account for a junction end that differs from germline. This chain uses TRBV19 with TRBJ1-5; 7 bases map to TRBD1. This CDR3 region has 13 residues. Per the germline V gene, CDR1 is LNHDA and CDR2 is SQIVND (reference sequence). This chain's CDR3 is CASTTGEQAIQNF. CDR3 in DNA: TGTGCCAGTACCACAGGGGAGCAGGCCATCCAGAATTTT.

The rearrangement uses TRBV4-2 and TRBJ2-7; 11 nucleotides match TRBD2. CDR1 and CDR2 (germline): LGHNA, YNFKEQ. The CDR3 totals 18 residues. The V gene end was trimmed by 1 base and the J gene end by 2 bases; junction bases not matched to a gene: 10. The CDR3 coding sequence is TGTGCCAGCAGCCAAGGTGGGTCTAGCGGGAGGATAGCCTACGAGCAGTACTTC. Translation gives CASSQGGSSGRIAYEQYF.

The chain couples TRBV7-9 to TRBJ2-1; TRBD1 aligns across 11 bases. There are 16 residues in the CDR3. After removal of 5 bases from V and 3 bases from J, the junction contained 6 bases not matched to a gene. Germline V gene lookup returns CDR1 SEHNR and CDR2 FQNEAQ (reference sequence). The CDR3 bases are TGTGCCAGCAGCCCCGGACAGGGGGCAAACTACAATGAGCAGTTCTTC. It yields the protein CASSPGQGANYNEQFF. Complete variable domain (other parts from reference TRBV7-9 and TRBJ2-1): DTGVSQNPRHKITKRGQNVTFRCDPISEHNRLYWYRQTLGQGPEFLTYFQNEAQLEKSRLLSDRFSAERPKGSFSTLEIQRTEQGDSAMYLCASSPGQGANYNEQFFGPGTRLTVL.

This sequence joins TRBV19 and TRBJ1-6, with D perhaps matching TRBD1 (5 bases). The V gene lost 9 bases and the J gene lost 5 bases, with 14 bases spanning the gap. CDR1 is LNHDA and CDR2 is SQIVND in the germline V gene (reference sequence). The CDR3 loop spans 14 amino acids. CDR3 amino acids: CASIGHTNNSPLHF. The CDR3, as DNA: TGTGCCAGCATTGGACATACTAATAATTCACCCCTCCACTTT.

CDR3 amino acids: CASSVGSYNEQFF. Here the CDR3 DNA reads TGTGCCAGCAGCGTAGGATCGTACAATGAGCAGTTCTTC. The chain couples TRBV9 to TRBJ2-1; D not resolved. The length of the CDR3 is 13 residues. Germline V gives CDR1 SGDLS, CDR2 YYNGEE. Trimming removed 0 bases at V and 4 bases at J, with 5 bases between.

J is TRBJ2-5 and V is TRBV5-5; TRBD2 agrees at 13 bases. The germline CDR1 and CDR2 sequences are SGHKS and YYEKEE (reference sequence). V shed 3 bases, J shed 8 bases, and the junction held 7 bases outside the gene matches. CDR3 length equals 15 residues. CDR3 protein: CASSYGLAGARTQYF. CDR3 DNA sequence: TGTGCCAGCAGCTACGGACTAGCGGGAGCGAGAACCCAGTACTTC.

The chain recombines TRBV7-3 with TRBJ2-2; D is tentatively TRBD1 or TRBD2 (5 bases each). V dropped 5 bases and J dropped 8 bases, with 15 bases sitting between them. The CDR3 is 14 amino acids. The germline V gene has CDR1 SGHTA and CDR2 FQGTGA. CDR3 nucleotides: TGTGCCAGCAGCCCCGGGACGGCCCTTGGGGAGCTGTTTTTT. Its protein is CASSPGTALGELFF.

This chain connects TRBV7-9 to TRBJ2-5; D is unclear. Between the trimmed V and J ends, which lost 5 bases and 7 bases, there was a span of 8 bases. Per germline, CDR1 SEHNR and CDR2 FQNEAQ (reference sequence). The CDR3 extends over 11 amino acids. CDR3 protein: CASSPLGTQYF. The CDR3 DNA follows: TGTGCCAGCAGCCCCCTAGGGACCCAGTACTTC.

The chain combines TRBV5-1 with TRBJ1-2; tentatively, D is TRBD1 (5 bases). This CDR3 has 16 amino acids. Trimming took 3 bases from V and 7 from J, leaving 22 bases between them. CDR1 is SGHRS, CDR2 YFSETQ, per germline. The CDR3 DNA reads as TGCGCCAGCAGCTCCGCCCCGGGACGGGCCTCGGGTGGCTACACCTTC. Its translation: CASSSAPGRASGGYTF.

V and J are TRBV5-1 and TRBJ2-1; the match to TRBD2 covers 9 bases. This CDR3 spans 17 amino acids. J was trimmed by 0 bases and V by 4 bases; bases with no gene match: 8. The germline V gene has CDR1 SGHRS and CDR2 YFSETQ. CDR3: CASSPRSGGSSYNEQFF. The DNA for the CDR3 is TGCGCCAGCAGCCCGAGGAGCGGGGGGAGCTCCTACAATGAGCAGTTCTTC.

J is TRBJ1-4 and V is TRBV19; TRBD1 aligns across 10 bases. J was trimmed by 6 bases and V by 5 bases; bases with no gene match: 6. CDR1 and CDR2 (germline): LNHDA, SQIVND (reference sequence). This CDR3 is built from 15 residues. DNA of the CDR3: TGTGCCAGTAGTGACGACGGGACAGGGGATGAAAAACTGTTTTTT. It encodes CASSDDGTGDEKLFF.

The J gene is TRBJ2-1, the V gene TRBV18, with 7 bases lining up with TRBD2. CDR3 length: 15 amino acids. Germline V gene data show CDR1 as KGHSH and CDR2 as LQKENI. After removal of 0 bases from V and 6 bases from J, the junction contained 5 bases not matched to a gene. The CDR3 DNA reads as TGTGCCAGCTCACCACCGTCTAGCGGAGCCAATGAGCAGTTCTTC. This encodes CASSPPSSGANEQFF.

V is TRBV2 and J is TRBJ1-1, with TRBD1 matching over 7 bases. Per the germline V gene, CDR1 is SNHLY and CDR2 is FYNNEI. The trim removed 11 bases at V and 6 bases at J, leaving 9 bases unmatched. This CDR3 is built from 12 residues. In DNA form, the CDR3 reads TGTGCCTCAGGGGGGCAAAGCGCTGAAGCTTTCTTT. Its translation is CASGGQSAEAFF. The full variable domain, with the rest looked up from reference TRBV2 and TRBJ1-1, is EPEVTQTPSHQVTQMGQEVILRCVPISNHLYFYWYRQILGQKVEFLVSFYNNEISEKSEIFDDQFSVERPDGSNFTLKIRSTKLEDSAMYFCASGGQSAEAFFGQGTRLTVV.

This clone was picked up a small number of times. V gene TRBV6-5 combines with J gene TRBJ2-2; no reliable D call. Trimming removed 2 bases from V and 0 bases from J, with 1 base in between. The CDR3 contains 13 residues. Germline V lookup: CDR1 MNHEY, CDR2 SVGAGI. The CDR3 reads CASSYPNTGELFF. The CDR3 DNA is TGTGCCAGCAGTTACCCGAACACCGGGGAGCTGTTTTTT.

J is TRBJ2-2 and V is TRBV11-2; TRBD1 matches 8 bases. There are 16 residues in the CDR3. V lost 4 bases to trimming and J lost 6 bases; unmatched junction nucleotides: 10. Germline V gene lookup returns CDR1 SGHAT and CDR2 FQNNGV. The CDR3 loop is CASSSRTGSKPGELFF. For the CDR3, the DNA is TGTGCCAGCAGCTCCAGGACAGGGTCGAAGCCCGGGGAGCTGTTTTTT.

The V gene is TRBV30, the J gene TRBJ2-7, with a possible D match to TRBD2 (5 bases). The germline CDR1 and CDR2 sequences are GTSNPN and SVGIG (reference sequence). This CDR3 spans 13 amino acids. V was shortened by 1 base and J by 2 bases, with 9 bases between the two germline ends. CDR3 sequence reads: CAWSGPGAYEQYF. CDR3 DNA sequence: TGTGCCTGGAGTGGCCCCGGGGCCTACGAGCAGTACTTC.

The V gene is TRBV5-1, the J gene TRBJ2-7; D might be TRBD2 (5 bases). Trimming pared 4 bases from V and 2 bases from J, leaving 19 bases between. The V gene's germline CDR1 is SGHRS and CDR2 YFSETQ. CDR3 length: 16 residues. The CDR3 spells CASSTRGGRAAYEQYF. DNA for the CDR3: TGCGCCAGCAGCACCCGAGGCGGGCGGGCGGCCTACGAGCAGTACTTC.

Comment on this clone: Other DNA sequences from this sample encode an identical CDR3 as well. The chain combines TRBV5-1 with TRBJ2-5, with 12 bases matching TRBD2. CDR3 length equals 19 residues. The germline CDR1 and CDR2 sequences are SGHRS and YFSETQ. V was clipped by 2 bases and J by 5 bases; unmatched bases: 16. CDR3: CASSFPRLAGDRGAETQYF. In DNA form, the CDR3 reads TGCGCCAGCAGCTTCCCGCGACTAGCGGGAGATAGGGGTGCGGAGACCCAGTACTTC.

The chain recombines TRBV7-9 with TRBJ1-1; 9 bases align to TRBD1. After removal of 5 bases from V and 7 bases from J, the junction contained 11 bases not matched to a gene. CDR3 length: 15 amino acids. Germline V CDR1 and CDR2: SEHNR, FQNEAQ (reference sequence). CDR3 nucleotide sequence: TGTGCCAGCAGCCGTCCCGGGACAGGGATTGGTGAAGCTTTCTTT. It is translated as CASSRPGTGIGEAFF.

V and J are TRBV19 and TRBJ1-1; TRBD1 might be the D (6 bases). The CDR3 sequence is 16 residues long. From germline, CDR1 is LNHDA and CDR2 SQIVND (reference sequence). V was trimmed by 5 bases and J by 0 bases, leaving 16 bases between them. CDR3 residues: CASSQDSQNMNTEAFF. The CDR3 bases are TGTGCCAGTAGTCAGGACAGCCAAAACATGAACACTGAAGCTTTCTTT.

The chain links TRBV6-6 to TRBJ1-4, with 9 bases matching TRBD1. Germline-derived CDR1 and CDR2 are MNHNY and SVGAGI (reference sequence). The CDR3 totals 14 residues. After removal of 5 bases from V and 2 bases from J, the junction contained 0 bases not matched to a gene. CDR3 sequence: CASSDRGTNEKLFF. CDR3 nucleotides: TGTGCCAGCAGTGACAGGGGGACTAATGAAAAACTGTTTTTT.

This clone showed up just a few times. The chain recombines TRBV6-6 with TRBJ2-1; 7 bases line up with TRBD2. The CDR3 sequence is 13 residues long. Trimming cost V 6 bases and J 8 bases; bases outside gene matches: 7. CDR1 MNHNY and CDR2 SVGAGI come from the germline V gene (reference sequence). CDR3 sequence reads: CASSKLALDEQFF. In DNA, the CDR3 is TGTGCCAGCAGCAAACTAGCGTTGGATGAGCAGTTCTTC.

V gene TRBV19 combines with J gene TRBJ1-1, with D possibly being TRBD1 (6 bases). V was trimmed by 8 bases and J by 0 bases, leaving 10 bases between them. Germline V gives CDR1 LNHDA, CDR2 SQIVND (reference sequence). This CDR3 is 13 amino acids long. The DNA for the CDR3 is TGTGCCAGTGGCGACAGGTTGAACACTGAAGCTTTCTTT. It yields the protein CASGDRLNTEAFF.

This clone was detected only once. This chain connects TRBV2 to TRBJ1-2; the match to TRBD1 covers 9 bases. V trimming: 5 bases; J trimming: 7 bases; junction bases outside the gene matches: 5. Germline V lookup: CDR1 SNHLY, CDR2 FYNNEI. The CDR3 totals 13 residues. CDR3 sequence (DNA): TGTGCCAGCAGTATACAGGGGGCGGGTGGCTACACCTTC. This sequence encodes CASSIQGAGGYTF.

V gene TRBV5-1 combines with J gene TRBJ1-4; a possible D gene is TRBD1 (5 bases). The CDR3 loop spans 16 amino acids. CDR1 is SGHRS and CDR2 is YFSETQ in the germline V gene. V was cut by 1 base and J by 1 base, with 11 bases left in between. CDR3 sequence: CASSLSTGRTNEKLFF. CDR3 coding DNA: TGCGCCAGCAGCTTGAGCACAGGACGAACTAATGAAAAACTGTTTTTT.

The chain couples TRBV18 to TRBJ1-1; no firm D call. V shed 0 bases and J shed 1 base, with 9 bases lying between them. The length of the CDR3 is 15 residues. Per the germline V gene, CDR1 is KGHSH and CDR2 is LQKENI. The CDR3 DNA reads as TGTGCCAGCTCACCACCGGCCCGGCAGAACACTGAAGCTTTCTTT. This encodes CASSPPARQNTEAFF.

This clone occurred once. The chain links TRBV7-2 to TRBJ1-1, with a weak D call TRBD1 (6 bases). Trimming left V 5 bases short and J 5 bases short, with 21 bases between. The CDR3 loop spans 16 amino acids. The germline gives CDR1 SGHTA, CDR2 FQGNSA. The CDR3 DNA sequence: TGTGCCAGCAGCCGTCGCCGGGGGGCTGGTGGGACTGAAGCTTTCTTT. Amino acids: CASSRRRGAGGTEAFF.